This is a list of T cell receptor beta chains from one sample in a study of T and B cells in COVID-19 patients. TCRdb called the multiplex PCR reads again in MiXCR, with one record for every CDR3 protein. The repertoire includes 3,500 to 4,500 distinct CDR3 sequences, roughly 24% of them detected once, and approximately 21% sits in the top ten. Sequencing was performed on blood. The source is a human donor with active COVID-19. CDR3s include the opening cysteine and the closing phenylalanine or tryptophan. A D gene is named only where the DNA matches it firmly. Clone size is stated in some rows and not others, as once, few, many or a class when expanded.

v_gene	abundance	j_gene	d_gene	CDR3nt	CDR3aa
TRBV20-1	.	TRBJ2-3	.	TGCAGTTTTAGCGGTAGCACAGATACGCAGTATTTT	CSFSGSTDTQYF
TRBV4-3	.	TRBJ2-1	TRBD2	TGCGCCAGCAGCCGCTTCACTAGCGGGGGGGCAGATGAGCAGTTCTTC	CASSRFTSGGADEQFF
TRBV7-2	few	TRBJ2-2	.	TGTGCCAGCGGCATTCGGACTGACACCGGGGAGCTGTTTTTT	CASGIRTDTGELFF
TRBV20-1	few	TRBJ2-7	.	TGCAGTGCGCGAGATGTAGTGGGCCTCCAGGACGAGCAGTACTTC	CSARDVVGLQDEQYF
TRBV19	.	TRBJ2-2	TRBD2	TGTGCCAGTAGTGCGAGCGGGCTAGCGGGGACCGGGGAGCTGTTTTTT	CASSASGLAGTGELFF
TRBV12-3/TRBV12-4	medium-sized	TRBJ2-3	.	TGTGCCAGCAGTTTATCCGGGAATACGCAGTATTTT	CASSLSGNTQYF
TRBV6-2/TRBV6-3	many	TRBJ2-7	TRBD1	TGTGCCAGCAGTTACAGGGGGCGCGAAAACGAGCAGTACTTC	CASSYRGRENEQYF
TRBV6-5	.	TRBJ2-3	.	TGCGCCAGCAGTGAGTGGGGCACAGATACGCAGTATTTT	CASSEWGTDTQYF
TRBV10-3	medium-sized	TRBJ1-2	.	TGTGCCATCAGTTCTTGGGAAGCCGTTAACTATGGCTACACCTTC	CAISSWEAVNYGYTF
TRBV19	.	TRBJ2-2	.	TGTGTTAGTAGTATTTTACCAGCCCTCACCGGGGAGCTGTTTTTT	CVSSILPALTGELFF
TRBV5-5	.	TRBJ1-6	TRBD1	TGTGCCAGCAGCTTCAACAGGGGGCAGTCCCTCCACTTT	CASSFNRGQSLHF
TRBV6-2/TRBV6-3	medium-sized	TRBJ2-5	.	TGTGCCATCAGCGGACAAAGCAGGGAGACCCAGTACTTC	CAISGQSRETQYF
TRBV6-2/TRBV6-3	.	TRBJ2-3	TRBD2	TGTGCCAGCAGCGGGGGGGGACTAGGCGTTAGAGATACGCAGTATTTT	CASSGGGLGVRDTQYF
TRBV19	.	TRBJ2-7	TRBD1	TGTGCCAGTAGTGTGGGACAGGGGATTTACGAGCAGTACTTC	CASSVGQGIYEQYF
TRBV20-1	.	TRBJ2-5	TRBD2	TGCAGTGCTAGTGACTTTAGCGGGGTACAAGAGACCCAGTACTTC	CSASDFSGVQETQYF
TRBV6-5	medium-sized	TRBJ1-2	.	TGTGCCAGCAGTTACGGAGGGATTGTAGGTTGGGGCTACACCTTC	CASSYGGIVGWGYTF
TRBV15	medium-sized	TRBJ1-2	TRBD1	TGTGCCACCAGCATACAGGGGGCCTACGGTGGCTACACCTTC	CATSIQGAYGGYTF
TRBV28	.	TRBJ1-1	TRBD1	TGTGCCAGCAGTTCGACAGGGGCGAGGGTCGTCGCTGAAGCTTTCTTT	CASSSTGARVVAEAFF
TRBV11-2	few	TRBJ2-7	TRBD2	TGTGCCAGCAGCTTAGTAGCGGGGGGCCTATACGAGCAGTACTTC	CASSLVAGGLYEQYF
TRBV29-1	medium-sized	TRBJ1-1	.	TGCAGCGTTGCACGGGACCTCGGGAGGGAAGCTTTCTTT	CSVARDLGREAFF
TRBV7-9	few	TRBJ2-7	.	TGTGCCAGCAGCTTACCAACGCTCCCCCACGAGCAGTACTTC	CASSLPTLPHEQYF
TRBV6-5	medium-sized	TRBJ2-1	.	TGTGCCAGCAGTTACGGCCTACTACAGTTCTTC	CASSYGLLQFF
TRBV29-1	medium-sized	TRBJ2-5	TRBD2	TGCAGCGTCCAAGGGGGACTAGCGGGAGGGCGGGGAGAGACCCAGTACTTC	CSVQGGLAGGRGETQYF
TRBV30	medium-sized	TRBJ1-1	TRBD1	TGTGCCTCTGCCGGACAGGGGGGAGGGAACACTGAAGCTTTCTTT	CASAGQGGGNTEAFF
TRBV7-2	.	TRBJ2-3	TRBD2	TGTGCCAGCAGCCGGGGACTAGTGGGGGATACGCAGTATTTT	CASSRGLVGDTQYF
TRBV24-1	.	TRBJ2-3	TRBD2	TGTGCCACCAGTGATCAACCAGCGGGAGCCTTTGCGGATACGCAGTATTTT	CATSDQPAGAFADTQYF
TRBV7-9	.	TRBJ2-2	TRBD1	TGTGCCAGCAGCTTAGTTTTAGGGGGCTGCGACGGGGAGCTGTTTTTT	CASSLVLGGCDGELFF
TRBV6-1	many	TRBJ1-4	.	TGTGCCAGCAGCTACGGTGAAAAACTGTTTTTT	CASSYGEKLFF
TRBV7-2	few	TRBJ1-6	.	TGTGCCAGCAGCGTCGATAGGGGGGATTCACCCCTCCACTTT	CASSVDRGDSPLHF
TRBV5-1	few	TRBJ1-3	.	TGCGCCAGCAGCTTGGATGCGTCGCCTGGAAACACCATATATTTT	CASSLDASPGNTIYF
TRBV20-1	few	TRBJ2-5	TRBD2	TGCAGTGCTAGGAAGGGACTAGCGGGGGAGACCCAGTACTTC	CSARKGLAGETQYF
TRBV27	medium-sized	TRBJ1-6	TRBD1	TGTGCCAGCAGGGTGACAGGGGCTTCCTATAATTCACCCCTCCACTTT	CASRVTGASYNSPLHF
TRBV12-3/TRBV12-4	many	TRBJ2-3	.	TGTGCCAGCAGATCAGGTGTTGATACGCAGTATTTT	CASRSGVDTQYF
TRBV6-2/TRBV6-3	medium-sized	TRBJ2-1	TRBD2	TGTGCCAGCAGTCCTTTGGGTAGCGGGCACAATGAGCAGTTCTTC	CASSPLGSGHNEQFF
TRBV12-3/TRBV12-4	medium-sized	TRBJ2-2	TRBD2	TGTGCCAGCAGTTTCGGGGGGTCCGGCGGGGAGCTGTTTTTT	CASSFGGSGGELFF
TRBV28	.	TRBJ2-7	.	TGTGCCAGCAGTTTATACTACGAGCAGTACTTC	CASSLYYEQYF
TRBV15	.	TRBJ1-6	TRBD1	TGTGCCACCAGCAGAGATTCGGACAGGCCTAATTCACCCCTCCACTTT	CATSRDSDRPNSPLHF
TRBV19	medium-sized	TRBJ1-2	.	TGTGCCAGTAGTATGGCAGGAGAGAACTATGGCTACACCTTC	CASSMAGENYGYTF
TRBV6-5	medium-sized	TRBJ2-3	.	TGTGCCAGCAAGACGGGCGGGCACTCTCATGCAGCAGATACGCAGTATTTT	CASKTGGHSHAADTQYF
TRBV6-2/TRBV6-3	.	TRBJ1-2	.	TGTGCCAGCAGTTTATCCGCTCAGAACTATGGCTACACCTTC	CASSLSAQNYGYTF
TRBV20-1	.	TRBJ1-4	.	TGCAGTGTAGACTCAACTAATGAAAAACTGTTTTTT	CSVDSTNEKLFF
TRBV6-2/TRBV6-3	once	TRBJ1-5	TRBD1	TGTGCCAACAGTACTCTAGGGACAGGGAATCAGCCCCAGCATTTT	CANSTLGTGNQPQHF